One and the same sample provided the 13 T cell receptor beta chains below, sequenced in a study of shared T cell receptors in the human thymus. Repertoires were generated with immunoSEQ multiplex PCR, while TCRdb's copy carries only in-frame clones and drops some. In the table there are hundreds of thousands of clones, about 87% of which are singletons. The sample also formed part of further work on human thymus T cells.

The specimen sequenced was thymocytes. All receptors come from a boy younger than two with a congenital heart defect.

The genes are TRBV4-3 and TRBJ2-2, with D unclear. The germline CDR1 and CDR2 sequences are LGHNA and YSLEER. The germline V and J ends were trimmed by 0 bases and 1 base, with 9 bases remaining between them. This CDR3 contains 16 residues. CDR3 residues: CASSQDLPRNTGELFF. In nucleotides, the CDR3 is TGCGCCAGCAGCCAAGATCTGCCGAGGAACACCGGGGAGCTGTTTTTT.

CDR3 in DNA: TGTGCCAGCAGTTATCGGACAGGGGGATCCTACGAGCAGTACTTC. Protein sequence: CASSYRTGGSYEQYF. The chain links TRBV28 to TRBJ2-7; 10 nucleotides match TRBD1. The CDR3 length is 15 residues. Germline V gene sequence: CDR1 MDHEN, CDR2 SYDVKM. V was clipped by 4 bases and J by 1 base; unmatched bases: 4.

The chain couples TRBV14 to TRBJ2-3, with 8 nucleotides matching TRBD1. Germline-derived CDR1 and CDR2 are SGHDN and FVKESK. The CDR3 is 16 amino acids. Losses at the gene ends were 5 bases for V and 2 bases for J; bases not matched to a gene: 9. The CDR3 sequence is CASSDTRQGFTDTQYF. The CDR3 DNA is TGTGCCAGCAGCGATACACGACAGGGGTTCACAGATACGCAGTATTTT.

V and J are TRBV4-3 and TRBJ2-2; D not resolved. The V and J ends lost 1 base and 1 base respectively, with 7 bases between them. The length of the CDR3 is 15 residues. Germline CDR1 reads LGHNA; CDR2 reads YSLEER. The CDR3 region is CASSQVTENTGELFF. The CDR3 DNA reads TGCGCCAGCAGCCAAGTTACAGAGAACACCGGGGAGCTGTTTTTT.

Written as DNA, the CDR3 is TGTGCCAGCGGATTGGGGGGGAGCTCCTACGAGCAGTACTTC. Residues: CASGLGGSSYEQYF. The chain has TRBV6-6 and TRBJ2-7, with TRBD2 matching 7 bases. Germline V gives CDR1 MNHNY, CDR2 SVGAGI (reference sequence). V lost 8 bases to trimming and J lost 0 bases; unmatched junction nucleotides: 7. CDR3 length equals 14 residues.

The chain has TRBV29-1 and TRBJ2-1; weak D call: TRBD1 (5 bases). There are 16 residues in the CDR3. The V end lost 6 bases, the J end lost 1 base, and 19 bases lay between the germline ends. Germline-derived CDR1 and CDR2 are SQVTM and ANQGSEA. The CDR3 spells CSVSLARKGSYNEQFF. CDR3 nucleotide sequence: TGCAGCGTGTCTCTGGCAAGAAAGGGGTCCTACAATGAGCAGTTCTTC.

The chain couples TRBV5-6 to TRBJ2-1; TRBD1 aligns across 10 bases. J was trimmed by 1 base and V by 0 bases; bases with no gene match: 7. Germline V lookup: CDR1 SGHDT, CDR2 YYEEEE. The CDR3 covers 18 residues. CDR3 protein: CASSLAPRQGASYNEQFF. The CDR3 bases are TGTGCCAGCAGCTTGGCCCCCAGACAGGGGGCTTCCTACAATGAGCAGTTCTTC.

The chain joins TRBV27 to TRBJ2-7, with unresolved D. Between the trimmed V and J ends, which lost 11 bases and 0 bases, there was a span of 5 bases. Looked up from germline, CDR1 is MNHEY and CDR2 is SMNVEV (reference sequence). The CDR3 sequence is 10 residues long. The CDR3 region is CAPLSYEQYF. Written as DNA, the CDR3 is TGTGCCCCCCTCTCCTACGAGCAGTACTTC.

This clone was detected only a few times. V and J are TRBV12-5 and TRBJ2-1; 9 bases align to TRBD2. Losses at the gene ends were 8 bases for V and 2 bases for J; bases not matched to a gene: 7. The germline gives CDR1 LGHNT, CDR2 FRNRAP. This CDR3 comprises 15 residues. The CDR3 DNA is TGTGCTAGTCGAATTAGCGGGAGCGCCTACAATGAGCAGTTCTTC. This sequence encodes CASRISGSAYNEQFF.

The chain joins TRBV2 to TRBJ2-1; 10 bases fit TRBD2. The CDR3 contains 14 residues. CDR1 is SNHLY, CDR2 FYNNEI, per germline. V trimming: 5 bases; J trimming: 4 bases; junction bases outside the gene matches: 2. CDR3 bases: TGTGCCAGCAGTCCTAGCGGGGGTTACAATGAGCAGTTCTTC. Its translation is CASSPSGGYNEQFF. The full variable domain, completed using reference TRBV2 and TRBJ2-1, is EPEVTQTPSHQVTQMGQEVILRCVPISNHLYFYWYRQILGQKVEFLVSFYNNEISEKSEIFDDQFSVERPDGSNFTLKIRSTKLEDSAMYFCASSPSGGYNEQFFGPGTRLTVL.

This chain's CDR3 is CASSSRGHNEQFF. The CDR3 DNA reads as TGCGCCAGCAGTAGCAGGGGGCACAATGAGCAGTTCTTC. The chain carries TRBV10-2 and TRBJ2-1; 8 positions agree with TRBD1. CDR1 is WSHSY, CDR2 SAAADI, per germline. The CDR3 is 13 amino acids. J gave up 5 bases and V 5 bases, and 2 bases lay outside the gene matches.

The chain recombines TRBV2 with TRBJ2-3, with 14 bases matching TRBD2. The CDR3 sequence is 20 residues long. Germline V gives CDR1 SNHLY, CDR2 FYNNEI. V lost 7 bases to trimming and J lost 1 base; unmatched junction nucleotides: 16. CDR3 bases: TGTGCCAGCAACCCACAAAGACTAGCGGGGGGGTCGACATGCACAGATACGCAGTATTTT. It yields the protein CASNPQRLAGGSTCTDTQYF.

The rearrangement uses TRBV6-5 and TRBJ2-7, with 13 bases identical to TRBD2. The CDR3 consists of 14 residues. V lost 8 bases to trimming and J lost 5 bases; unmatched junction nucleotides: 6. From germline, CDR1 is MNHEY and CDR2 SVGAGI. CDR3 protein: CASAGLAGVHEQYF. The CDR3, as DNA: TGTGCCAGCGCTGGACTAGCGGGAGTTCACGAGCAGTACTTC.